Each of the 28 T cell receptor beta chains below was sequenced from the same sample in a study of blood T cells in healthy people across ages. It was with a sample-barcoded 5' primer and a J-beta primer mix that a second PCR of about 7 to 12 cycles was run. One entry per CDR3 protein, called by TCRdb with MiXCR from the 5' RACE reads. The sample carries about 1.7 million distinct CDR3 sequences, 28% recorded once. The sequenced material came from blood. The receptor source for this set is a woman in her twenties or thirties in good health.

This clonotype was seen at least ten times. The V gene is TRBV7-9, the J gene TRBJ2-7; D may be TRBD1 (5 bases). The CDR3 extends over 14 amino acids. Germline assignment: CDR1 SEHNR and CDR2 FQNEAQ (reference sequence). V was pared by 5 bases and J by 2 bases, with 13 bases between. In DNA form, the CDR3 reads TGTGCCAGCAGCACCTCTCAGGGTACCTACGAGCAGTACTTC. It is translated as CASSTSQGTYEQYF.

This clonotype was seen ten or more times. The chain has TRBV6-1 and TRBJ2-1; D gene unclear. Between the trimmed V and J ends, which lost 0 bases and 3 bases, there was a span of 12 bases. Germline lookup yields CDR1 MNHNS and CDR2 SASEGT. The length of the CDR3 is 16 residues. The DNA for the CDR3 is TGTGCCAGCAGTGAAGCGGCTAGTCAAATCTACAATGAGCAGTTCTTC. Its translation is CASSEAASQIYNEQFF.

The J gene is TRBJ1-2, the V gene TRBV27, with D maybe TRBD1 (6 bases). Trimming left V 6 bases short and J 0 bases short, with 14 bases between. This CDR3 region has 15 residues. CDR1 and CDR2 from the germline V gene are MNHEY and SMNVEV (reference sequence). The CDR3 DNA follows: TGTGCCAGCAGCGTAGTATGGACAGCTAACTATGGCTACACCTTC. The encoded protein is CASSVVWTANYGYTF.

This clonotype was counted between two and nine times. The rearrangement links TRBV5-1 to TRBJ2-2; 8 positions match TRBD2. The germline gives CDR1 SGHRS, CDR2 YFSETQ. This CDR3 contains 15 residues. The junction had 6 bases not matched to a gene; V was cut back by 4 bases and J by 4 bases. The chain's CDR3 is CASSDSGTSTGELFF. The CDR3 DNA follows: TGCGCCAGCAGCGATTCCGGGACTAGCACCGGGGAGCTGTTTTTT.

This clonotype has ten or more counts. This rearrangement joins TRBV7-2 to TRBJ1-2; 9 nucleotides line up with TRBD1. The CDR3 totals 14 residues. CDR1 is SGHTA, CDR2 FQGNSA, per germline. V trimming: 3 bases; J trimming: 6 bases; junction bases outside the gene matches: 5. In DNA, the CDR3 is TGTGCCAGCAGCTTTCAGGGACAGGGCCATGGCTACACCTTC. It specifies CASSFQGQGHGYTF.

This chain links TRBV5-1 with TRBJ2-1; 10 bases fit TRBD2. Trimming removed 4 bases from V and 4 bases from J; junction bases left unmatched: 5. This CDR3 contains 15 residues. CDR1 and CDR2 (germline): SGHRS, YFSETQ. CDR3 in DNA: TGCGCCAGCAGCATTACTAGCGGGGTTTACAATGAGCAGTTCTTC. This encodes CASSITSGVYNEQFF. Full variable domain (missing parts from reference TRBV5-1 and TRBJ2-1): KAGVTQTPRYLIKTRGQQVTLSCSPISGHRSVSWYQQTPGQGLQFLFEYFSETQRNKGNFPGRFSGRQFSNSRSEMNVSTLELGDSALYLCASSITSGVYNEQFFGPGTRLTVL.

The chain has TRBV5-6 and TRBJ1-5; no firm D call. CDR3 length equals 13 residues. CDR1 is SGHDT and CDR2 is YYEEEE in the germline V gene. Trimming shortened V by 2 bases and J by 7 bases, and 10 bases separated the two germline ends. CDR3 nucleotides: TGTGCCAGCAGCTTCAGGCCGGAACAGCCCCAGCATTTT. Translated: CASSFRPEQPQHF.

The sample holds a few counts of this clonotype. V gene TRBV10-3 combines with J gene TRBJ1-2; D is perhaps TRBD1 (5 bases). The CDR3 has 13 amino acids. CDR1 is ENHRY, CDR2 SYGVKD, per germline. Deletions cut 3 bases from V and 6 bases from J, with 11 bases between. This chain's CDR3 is CAISDKGSDGYTF. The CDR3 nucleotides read TGTGCCATCAGTGATAAGGGGTCCGATGGCTACACCTTC.

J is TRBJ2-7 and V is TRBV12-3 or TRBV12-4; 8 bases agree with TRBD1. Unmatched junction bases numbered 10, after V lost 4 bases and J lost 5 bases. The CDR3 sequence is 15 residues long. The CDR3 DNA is TGTGCCAGCAGTTGGAGGACAGGGAATCCCCACGAGCAGTACTTC. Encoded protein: CASSWRTGNPHEQYF.

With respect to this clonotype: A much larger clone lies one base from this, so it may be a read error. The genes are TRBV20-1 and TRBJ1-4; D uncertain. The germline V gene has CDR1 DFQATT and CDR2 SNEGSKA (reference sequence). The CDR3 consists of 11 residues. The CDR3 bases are TGCAGTGCTCCGCGGAATGGAAAACTGTTTTTT. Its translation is CSAPRNGKLFF.

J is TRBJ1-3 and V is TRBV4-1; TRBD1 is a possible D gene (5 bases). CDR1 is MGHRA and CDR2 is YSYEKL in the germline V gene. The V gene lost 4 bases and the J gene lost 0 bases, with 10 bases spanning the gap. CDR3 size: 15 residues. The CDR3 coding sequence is TGCGCCAGCAGCCTCAGGGAGTCCTCTGGAAACACCATATATTTT. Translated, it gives CASSLRESSGNTIYF.

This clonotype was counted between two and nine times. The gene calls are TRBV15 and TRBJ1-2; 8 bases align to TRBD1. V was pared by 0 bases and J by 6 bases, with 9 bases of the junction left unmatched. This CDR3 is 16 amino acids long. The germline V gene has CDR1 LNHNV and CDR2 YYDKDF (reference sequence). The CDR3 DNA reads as TGTGCCACCAGCAGAGACCGCGGACAGGGTGTTAATGGCTACACCTTC. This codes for CATSRDRGQGVNGYTF.

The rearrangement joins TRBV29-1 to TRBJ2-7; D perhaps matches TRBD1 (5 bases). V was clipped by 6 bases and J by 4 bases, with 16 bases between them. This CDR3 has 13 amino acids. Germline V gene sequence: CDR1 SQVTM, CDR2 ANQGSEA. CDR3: CSVLRVETYEQYF. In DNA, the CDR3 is TGCAGCGTCCTCAGGGTTGAAACTTACGAGCAGTACTTC.

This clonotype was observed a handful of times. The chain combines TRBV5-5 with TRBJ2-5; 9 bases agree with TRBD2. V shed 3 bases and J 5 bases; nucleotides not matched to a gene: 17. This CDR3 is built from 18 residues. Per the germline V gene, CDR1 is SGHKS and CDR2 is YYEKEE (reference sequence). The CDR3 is CASSSQLGLAGPGETQYF. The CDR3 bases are TGTGCCAGCAGCTCACAGCTCGGGCTAGCGGGGCCCGGGGAGACCCAGTACTTC.

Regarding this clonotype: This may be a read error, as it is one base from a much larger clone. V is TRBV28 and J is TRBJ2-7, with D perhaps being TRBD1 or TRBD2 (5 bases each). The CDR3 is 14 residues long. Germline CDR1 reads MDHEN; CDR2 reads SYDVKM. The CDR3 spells CASSEGPQRYERYF. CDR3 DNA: TGTGCCAGCAGCGAGGGACCGCAAAGGTACGAGCGGTACTTC. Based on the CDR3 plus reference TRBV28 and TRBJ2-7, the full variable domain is DVKVTQSSRYLVKRTGEKVFLECVQDMDHENMFWYRQDPGLGLRLIYFSYDVKMKEKGDIPEGYSVSREKKERFSLILESASTNQTSMYLCASSEGPQRYERYFGPGTRLTVT.

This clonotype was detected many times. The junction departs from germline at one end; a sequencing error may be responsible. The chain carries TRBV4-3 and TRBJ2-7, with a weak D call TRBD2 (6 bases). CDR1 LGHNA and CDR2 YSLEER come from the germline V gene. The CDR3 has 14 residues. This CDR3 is CASSQEQRAYKQYF. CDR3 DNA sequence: TGCGCCAGCAGCCAAGAACAGCGGGCCTACAAGCAGTACTTC.

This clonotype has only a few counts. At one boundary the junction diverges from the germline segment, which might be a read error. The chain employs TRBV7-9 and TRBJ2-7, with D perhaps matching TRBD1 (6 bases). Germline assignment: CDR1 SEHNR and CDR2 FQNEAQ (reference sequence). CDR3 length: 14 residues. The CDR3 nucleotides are TGTTCCAGTAGCTTAGTCGGGACAAATAGTGAGCAGTACTTC. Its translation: CSSSLVGTNSEQYF.

The CDR3: CASSSGQETDTQYF. DNA for the CDR3: TGCGCCAGCAGCTCGGGACAGGAGACGGATACGCAGTATTTT. V is TRBV5-1 and J is TRBJ2-3, with 8 bases identical to TRBD1. The length of the CDR3 is 14 residues. Germline CDR1 reads SGHRS; CDR2 reads YFSETQ. Losses at the gene ends were 3 bases for V and 6 bases for J; bases not matched to a gene: 6.

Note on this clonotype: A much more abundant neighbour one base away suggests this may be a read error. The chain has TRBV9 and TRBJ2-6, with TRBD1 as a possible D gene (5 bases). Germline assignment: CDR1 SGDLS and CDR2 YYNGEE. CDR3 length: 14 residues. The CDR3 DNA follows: TGTGCCAGCAGCGCCAACTCTGGGGCCAACGTCCGGACTTTC. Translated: CASSANSGANVRTF. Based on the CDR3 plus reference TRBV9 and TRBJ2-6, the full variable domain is DSGVTQTPKHLITATGQRVTLRCSPRSGDLSVYWYQQSLDQGLQFLIQYYNGEERAKGNILERFSAQQFPDLHSELNLSSLELGDSALYFCASSANSGANVRTFGAGSRLTVL.

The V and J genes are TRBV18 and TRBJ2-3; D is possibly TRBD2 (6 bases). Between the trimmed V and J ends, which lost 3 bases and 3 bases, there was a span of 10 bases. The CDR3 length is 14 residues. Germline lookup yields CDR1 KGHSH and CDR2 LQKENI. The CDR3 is CASSPRRETDTQYF. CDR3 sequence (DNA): TGTGCCAGCTCACCGAGGCGGGAAACAGATACGCAGTATTTT.

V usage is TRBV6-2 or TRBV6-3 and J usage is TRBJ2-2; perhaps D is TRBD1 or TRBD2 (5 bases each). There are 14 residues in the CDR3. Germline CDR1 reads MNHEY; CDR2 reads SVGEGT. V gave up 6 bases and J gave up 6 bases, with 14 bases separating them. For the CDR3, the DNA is TGTGCCAGCAGCTCCGGGACCCCCCCCGGGGAGCTGTTTTTT. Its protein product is CASSSGTPPGELFF.

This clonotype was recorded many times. The DNA of the CDR3 is TGTGCCAGCAGTTTACGACAGGGCTACTATGGCTACACCTTC. Translation: CASSLRQGYYGYTF. The chain joins TRBV6-6 to TRBJ1-2; 7 nucleotides agree with TRBD1. The J segment lost 3 bases and the V segment lost 4 bases, leaving 5 bases of the junction unmatched. Per germline, CDR1 MNHNY and CDR2 SVGAGI (reference sequence). This CDR3 spans 14 amino acids.

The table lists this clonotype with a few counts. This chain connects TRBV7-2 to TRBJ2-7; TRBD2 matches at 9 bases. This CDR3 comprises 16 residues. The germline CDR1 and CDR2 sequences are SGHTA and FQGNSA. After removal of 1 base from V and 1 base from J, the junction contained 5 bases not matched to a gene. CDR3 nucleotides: TGTGCCAGCAGCTTAGTCTCGGCGGGAGGGTCCTACGAGCAGTACTTC. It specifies CASSLVSAGGSYEQYF.

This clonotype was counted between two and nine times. DNA of the CDR3: TGCGCCAGCAGTGAAACAGGGAAGGGTAATTCACCCCTCCACTTT. Protein sequence: CASSETGKGNSPLHF. The genes are TRBV10-2 and TRBJ1-6; D perhaps matches TRBD1 (6 bases). The length of the CDR3 is 15 residues. Trimming took off 3 bases at V and 6 bases at J, with 12 bases between the two ends. CDR1 and CDR2 from the germline V gene are WSHSY and SAAADI.

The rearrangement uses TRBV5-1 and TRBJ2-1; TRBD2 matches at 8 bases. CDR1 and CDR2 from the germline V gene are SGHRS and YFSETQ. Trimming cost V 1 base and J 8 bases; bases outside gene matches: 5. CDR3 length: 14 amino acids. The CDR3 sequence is CASSLQRAGDEQFF. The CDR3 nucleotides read TGCGCCAGCAGCTTGCAGCGAGCGGGGGATGAGCAGTTCTTC.

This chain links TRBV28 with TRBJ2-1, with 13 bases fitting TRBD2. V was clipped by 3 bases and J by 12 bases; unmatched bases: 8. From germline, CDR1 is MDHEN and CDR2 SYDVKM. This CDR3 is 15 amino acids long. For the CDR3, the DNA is TGTGCCAGCAGTTTCCCTGGACTAGCGGGGGTATGGCAGTTCTTC. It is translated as CASSFPGLAGVWQFF.

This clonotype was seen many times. CDR3 sequence reads: CSVERGDGTYEQYF. Written as DNA, the CDR3 is TGCAGCGTTGAAAGAGGGGACGGAACCTACGAGCAGTACTTC. The rearrangement uses TRBV29-1 and TRBJ2-7, with D perhaps assigned TRBD1 or TRBD2 (5 bases each). Trimming took 2 bases from V and 2 from J, leaving 13 bases between them. The CDR3 length is 14 residues. The germline V gene encodes CDR1 SQVTM and CDR2 ANQGSEA.

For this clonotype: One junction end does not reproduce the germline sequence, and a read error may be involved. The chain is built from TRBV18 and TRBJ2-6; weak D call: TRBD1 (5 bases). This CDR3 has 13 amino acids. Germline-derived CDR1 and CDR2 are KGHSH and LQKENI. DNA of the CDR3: TGTGCCAGCTCACCGGCTGGGGCCAACGTCCGGACTTTC. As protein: CASSPAGANVRTF.